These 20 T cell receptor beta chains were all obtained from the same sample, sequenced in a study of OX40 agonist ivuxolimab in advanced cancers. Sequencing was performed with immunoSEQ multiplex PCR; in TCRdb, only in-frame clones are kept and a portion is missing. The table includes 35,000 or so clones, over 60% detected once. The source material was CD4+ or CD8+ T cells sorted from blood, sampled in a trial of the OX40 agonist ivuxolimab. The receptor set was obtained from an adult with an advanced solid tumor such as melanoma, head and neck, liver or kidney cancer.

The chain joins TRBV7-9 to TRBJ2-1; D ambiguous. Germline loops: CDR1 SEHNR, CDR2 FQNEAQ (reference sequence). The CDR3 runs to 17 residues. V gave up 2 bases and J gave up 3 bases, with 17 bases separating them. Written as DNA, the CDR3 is TGTGCCAGCAGCTTAAGGATTTGGCTGAATAGCTACAATGAGCAGTTCTTC. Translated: CASSLRIWLNSYNEQFF.

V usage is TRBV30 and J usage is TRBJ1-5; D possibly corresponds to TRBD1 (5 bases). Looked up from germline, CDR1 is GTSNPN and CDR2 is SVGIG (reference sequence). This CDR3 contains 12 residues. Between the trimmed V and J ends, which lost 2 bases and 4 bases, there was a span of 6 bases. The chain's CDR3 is CAWSPGNQPQHF. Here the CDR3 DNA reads TGTGCCTGGAGTCCAGGGAATCAGCCCCAGCATTTT. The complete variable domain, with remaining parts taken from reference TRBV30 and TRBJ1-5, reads SQTIHQWPATLVQPVGSPLSLECTVEGTSNPNLYWYRQAAGRGLQLLFYSVGIGQISSEVPQNLSASRPQDRQFILSSKKLLLSDSGFYLCAWSPGNQPQHFGDGTRLSIL.

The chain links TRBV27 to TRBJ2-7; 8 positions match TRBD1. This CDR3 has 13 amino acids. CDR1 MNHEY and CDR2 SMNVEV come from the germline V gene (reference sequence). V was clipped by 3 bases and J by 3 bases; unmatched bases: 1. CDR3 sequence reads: CASSLGTGYEQYV. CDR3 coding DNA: TGTGCCAGCAGTTTGGGGACAGGCTACGAGCAGTACGTC.

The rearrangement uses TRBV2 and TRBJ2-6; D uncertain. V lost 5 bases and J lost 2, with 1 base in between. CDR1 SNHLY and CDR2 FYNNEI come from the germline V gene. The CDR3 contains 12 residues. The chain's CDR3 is CASSPGANVLTF. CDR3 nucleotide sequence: TGTGCCAGCAGTCCTGGGGCCAACGTCCTGACTTTC.

The CDR3 protein is CASSSGTGGIYEQYF. CDR3 nucleotides: TGCGCCAGCAGCTCCGGGACAGGCGGAATCTACGAGCAGTACTTC. The rearrangement links TRBV5-1 to TRBJ2-7; 8 nucleotides align to TRBD1. The CDR3 is 15 amino acids. The germline V gene encodes CDR1 SGHRS and CDR2 YFSETQ. Trimming cost V 3 bases and J 3 bases; bases outside gene matches: 8. The full variable domain, its missing parts supplied by reference TRBV5-1 and TRBJ2-7, is KAGVTQTPRYLIKTRGQQVTLSCSPISGHRSVSWYQQTPGQGLQFLFEYFSETQRNKGNFPGRFSGRQFSNSRSEMNVSTLELGDSALYLCASSSGTGGIYEQYFGPGTRLTVT.

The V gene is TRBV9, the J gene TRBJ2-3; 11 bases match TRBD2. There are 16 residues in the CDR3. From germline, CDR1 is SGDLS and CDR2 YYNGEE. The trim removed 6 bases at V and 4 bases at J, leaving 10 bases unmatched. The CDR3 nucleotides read TGTGCCAGCACCCCCACAACTAGCGGGGGAGCAGATACGCAGTATTTT. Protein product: CASTPTTSGGADTQYF.

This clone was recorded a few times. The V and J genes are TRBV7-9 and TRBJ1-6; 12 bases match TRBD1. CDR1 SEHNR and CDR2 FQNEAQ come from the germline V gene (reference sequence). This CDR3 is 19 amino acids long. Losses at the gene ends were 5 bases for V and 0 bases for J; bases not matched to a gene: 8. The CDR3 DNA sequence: TGTGCCAGCAGCCCCGGGACAGGGGGCCTTAGCTCCTATAATTCACCCCTCCACTTT. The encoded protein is CASSPGTGGLSSYNSPLHF.

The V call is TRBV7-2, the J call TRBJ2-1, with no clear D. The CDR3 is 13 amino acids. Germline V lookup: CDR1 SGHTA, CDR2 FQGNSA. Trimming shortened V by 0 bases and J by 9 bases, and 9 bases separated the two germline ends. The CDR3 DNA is TGTGCCAGCAGCTTAGCGATCGGTGGTGAGCAGTTCTTC. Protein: CASSLAIGGEQFF.

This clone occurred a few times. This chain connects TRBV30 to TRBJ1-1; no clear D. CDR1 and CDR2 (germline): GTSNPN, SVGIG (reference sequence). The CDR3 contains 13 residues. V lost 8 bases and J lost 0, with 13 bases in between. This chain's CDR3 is CARARQLNTEAFF. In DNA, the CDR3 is TGTGCCCGAGCAAGGCAGTTGAACACTGAAGCTTTCTTT.

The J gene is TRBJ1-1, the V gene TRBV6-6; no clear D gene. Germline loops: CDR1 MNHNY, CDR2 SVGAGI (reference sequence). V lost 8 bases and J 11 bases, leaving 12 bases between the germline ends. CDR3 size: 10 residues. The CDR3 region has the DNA TGTGCCAGCGGCGGAGGGTGGGCTTTCTTT. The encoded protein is CASGGGWAFF.

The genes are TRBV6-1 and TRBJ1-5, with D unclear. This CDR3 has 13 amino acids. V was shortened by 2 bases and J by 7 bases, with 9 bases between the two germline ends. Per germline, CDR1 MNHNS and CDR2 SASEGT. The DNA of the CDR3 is TGTGCCAGCAGTGAACTGTGGAGGCAGCCCCAGCATTTT. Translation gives CASSELWRQPQHF.

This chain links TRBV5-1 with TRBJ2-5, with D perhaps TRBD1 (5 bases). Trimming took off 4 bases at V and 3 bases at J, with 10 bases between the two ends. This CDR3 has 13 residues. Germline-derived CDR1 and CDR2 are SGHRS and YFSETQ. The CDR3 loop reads CASSGRQKETQYF. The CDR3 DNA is TGCGCCAGCAGCGGTCGACAGAAAGAGACCCAGTACTTC.

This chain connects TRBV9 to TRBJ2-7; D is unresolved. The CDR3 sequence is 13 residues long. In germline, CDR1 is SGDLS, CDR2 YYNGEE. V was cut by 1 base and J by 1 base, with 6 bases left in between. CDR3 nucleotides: TGTGCCAGCAGCGTAAGCTTATCCTACGAGCAGTACGTC. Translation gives CASSVSLSYEQYV.

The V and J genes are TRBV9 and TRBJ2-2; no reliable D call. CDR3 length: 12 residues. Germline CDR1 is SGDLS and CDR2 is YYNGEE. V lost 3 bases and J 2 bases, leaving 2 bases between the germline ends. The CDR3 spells CASSANTGELFF. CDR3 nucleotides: TGTGCCAGCAGCGCTAACACCGGGGAGCTGTTTTTT. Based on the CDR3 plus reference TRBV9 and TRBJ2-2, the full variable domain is DSGVTQTPKHLITATGQRVTLRCSPRSGDLSVYWYQQSLDQGLQFLIQYYNGEERAKGNILERFSAQQFPDLHSELNLSSLELGDSALYFCASSANTGELFFGEGSRLTVL.

CDR3 bases: TGTGCCAGCAGTTTAGACGTGCGGGGTAATGAAAAACTGTTTTTT. Protein sequence: CASSLDVRGNEKLFF. This rearrangement joins TRBV27 to TRBJ1-4; D remains ambiguous. V lost 2 bases and J 4 bases, leaving 11 bases between the germline ends. CDR1 and CDR2 (germline): MNHEY, SMNVEV (reference sequence). The CDR3 covers 15 residues.

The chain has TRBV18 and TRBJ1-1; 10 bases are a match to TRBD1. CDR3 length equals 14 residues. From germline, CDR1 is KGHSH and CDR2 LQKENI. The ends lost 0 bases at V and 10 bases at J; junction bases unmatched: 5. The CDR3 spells CASSPPFWTGGAFF. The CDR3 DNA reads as TGTGCCAGCTCACCACCTTTTTGGACAGGGGGAGCTTTCTTT.

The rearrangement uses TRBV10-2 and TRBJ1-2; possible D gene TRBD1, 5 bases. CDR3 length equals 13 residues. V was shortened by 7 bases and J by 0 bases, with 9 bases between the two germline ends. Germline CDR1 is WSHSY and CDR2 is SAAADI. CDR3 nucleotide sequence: TGCGCCAGCACCGAGGGGCCTAACTATGGCTACACCTTC. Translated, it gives CASTEGPNYGYTF.

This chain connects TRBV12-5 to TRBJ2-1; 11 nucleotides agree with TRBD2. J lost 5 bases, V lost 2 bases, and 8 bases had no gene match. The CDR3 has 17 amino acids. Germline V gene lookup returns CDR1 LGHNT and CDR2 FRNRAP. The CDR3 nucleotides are TGTGCTAGTGGTTTGAATAGACTAGCGGGGACGAACAATGAGCAGTTCTTC. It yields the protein CASGLNRLAGTNNEQFF.

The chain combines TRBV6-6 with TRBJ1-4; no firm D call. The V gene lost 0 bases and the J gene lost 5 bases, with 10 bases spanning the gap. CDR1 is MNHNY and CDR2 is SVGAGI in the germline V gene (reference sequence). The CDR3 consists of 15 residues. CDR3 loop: CASSYSPGRNEKLFF. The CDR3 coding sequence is TGTGCCAGCAGTTACTCGCCTGGGCGAAATGAAAAACTGTTTTTT.

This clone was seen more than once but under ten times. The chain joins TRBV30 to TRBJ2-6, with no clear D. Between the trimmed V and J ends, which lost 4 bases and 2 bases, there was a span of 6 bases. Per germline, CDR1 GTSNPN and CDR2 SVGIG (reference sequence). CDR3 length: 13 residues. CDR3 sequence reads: CAWTYTGANVLTF. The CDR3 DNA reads TGTGCCTGGACGTACACTGGGGCCAACGTCCTGACTTTC.